A single sample gave rise to the 8 T cell receptor beta chains below, sequenced in a study of T-cell memory formation after mild COVID-19 (dated by TCRdb to about 2021). The protocol used for the library was 5' RACE. Sequencing instrument: Illumina NovaSeq 6000. TCRdb reprocessed the public reads (quality trimming at Q25 with fastp, clone calling with MiXCR) and kept in-frame beta chains. A single entry per CDR3 protein holds the most common genes and DNA from its merged rows. The sample table contains 250,000 to 400,000 distinct CDR3 sequences; only one count was recorded for roughly an eighth of them. The ten largest clones represent 20% to 25% of the sample. The specimen sequenced was PBMCs or a T cell subset sorted from them (not recorded which). These TCRs come from a man aged 18-30 years who had mild COVID-19 (a few samples of this study predate the infection). The sample titles of this study are shuffled in the database, so cell type and time point are left out; the donor was told from shared clones.

The chain links TRBV5-4 to TRBJ2-2; possibly TRBD2 for D (6 bases). This CDR3 region has 16 residues. V lost 4 bases and J 3 bases, leaving 16 bases between the germline ends. CDR1 and CDR2 from the germline V gene are SGHNT and YYREEE (reference sequence). DNA for the CDR3: TGTGCCAGCAGCCCAGACCCCGGGGACTACACCGGGGAGCTGTTTTTT. The encoded protein is CASSPDPGDYTGELFF. The full variable domain, in which reference TRBV5-4 and TRBJ2-2 provide the parts outside the CDR3, is ETGVTQSPTHLIKTRGQQVTLRCSSQSGHNTVSWYQQALGQGPQFIFQYYREEENGRGNFPPRFSGLQFPNYSSELNVNALELDDSALYLCASSPDPGDYTGELFFGEGSRLTVL.

The table lists this clonotype with many counts. The chain has TRBV5-1 and TRBJ2-7, with 10 bases fitting TRBD1. Germline assignment: CDR1 SGHRS and CDR2 YFSETQ. This CDR3 has 19 residues. J lost 3 bases, V lost 0 bases, and 15 bases had no gene match. The CDR3 DNA reads as TGCGCCAGCAGCTTGGCCAAGAGAGAACGGACAGGGGGTAACTACGAGCAGTACTTC. Translated: CASSLAKRERTGGNYEQYF.

This clonotype was picked up a small number of times. J is TRBJ2-7 and V is TRBV7-9; unclear D gene. In germline, CDR1 is SEHNR, CDR2 FQNEAQ (reference sequence). Trimming pared 6 bases from V and 4 bases from J, leaving 16 bases between. The CDR3 loop spans 14 amino acids. As DNA, the CDR3 is TGTGCCAGCAGGGGATCACCGCTGGTATACGAGCAGTACTTC. Protein: CASRGSPLVYEQYF.

Only a few counts were recorded for this clonotype. The rearrangement joins TRBV12-3 or TRBV12-4 to TRBJ2-7; 11 bases are a match to TRBD2. V trimming: 6 bases; J trimming: 0 bases; junction bases outside the gene matches: 4. The CDR3 consists of 15 residues. The CDR3 here is CASRLAGASSYEQYF. For the CDR3, the DNA is TGTGCCAGCAGACTAGCGGGGGCGAGCTCCTACGAGCAGTACTTC.

Only a few counts were recorded for this clonotype. This sequence joins TRBV2 and TRBJ1-1, with 7 nucleotides matching TRBD1. V shed 5 bases, J shed 5 bases, and the junction held 17 bases outside the gene matches. This CDR3 is 17 amino acids long. The germline CDR1 and CDR2 sequences are SNHLY and FYNNEI. For the CDR3, the DNA is TGTGCCAGCAGTTCTAATAGTAGGGGGCAGGAGAGAACTGAAGCTTTCTTT. Translated: CASSSNSRGQERTEAFF. The whole variable domain, filled in from reference TRBV2 and TRBJ1-1, reads EPEVTQTPSHQVTQMGQEVILRCVPISNHLYFYWYRQILGQKVEFLVSFYNNEISEKSEIFDDQFSVERPDGSNFTLKIRSTKLEDSAMYFCASSSNSRGQERTEAFFGQGTRLTVV.

V and J are TRBV7-2 and TRBJ2-4, with a weak D call TRBD2 (5 bases). The germline V and J ends were trimmed by 3 bases and 1 base, with 7 bases remaining between them. CDR1 SGHTA and CDR2 FQGNSA come from the germline V gene. The CDR3 has 14 residues. This CDR3 is CASSFGGAKNIQYF. CDR3 DNA sequence: TGTGCCAGCAGCTTCGGCGGGGCCAAAAACATTCAGTACTTC.

The chain joins TRBV28 to TRBJ2-3; possible D gene TRBD2, 5 bases. Trimming removed 6 bases from V and 3 bases from J, with 19 bases in between. Germline CDR1 and CDR2: MDHEN and SYDVKM. The CDR3 runs to 16 residues. CDR3 sequence: CASSSFPGISTDTQYF. In DNA, the CDR3 is TGTGCCAGCAGCTCCTTTCCCGGGATTTCAACAGATACGCAGTATTTT.

This clonotype has more than one count but fewer than ten. The chain recombines TRBV4-2 with TRBJ2-7; D gene unclear. The CDR3 sequence is 15 residues long. Germline V lookup: CDR1 LGHNA, CDR2 YNFKEQ. The V end lost 0 bases, the J end lost 4 bases, and 13 bases lay between the germline ends. The CDR3 sequence: CASSQEVNPLYEQYF. The DNA for the CDR3 is TGTGCCAGCAGCCAAGAAGTCAACCCGCTTTACGAGCAGTACTTC.